This entry describes one TCR beta chain. Other DNA sequences from this sample encode an identical CDR3 as well. This sample was included in a study of technical replicates of blood from several donors. Some clones are missing from TCRdb's copy, which holds only in-frame ones; the method was immunoSEQ multiplex PCR. The sample shows about 94,000 clones, nearly 97% of them seen only once. The sequencing sample was made of T cells isolated from PBMCs. This receptor was taken from a human donor in good health.

The CDR3 protein is CASSLQGPGANVLTF. The DNA of the CDR3 is TGTGCCAGCAGCCTACAGGGTCCTGGGGCCAACGTCCTGACTTTC. The chain couples TRBV14 to TRBJ2-6; weak D call: TRBD1 (6 bases). This CDR3 has 15 residues. Germline V CDR1 and CDR2: SGHDN, FVKESK. Trimming shortened V by 4 bases and J by 2 bases, and 9 bases separated the two germline ends.